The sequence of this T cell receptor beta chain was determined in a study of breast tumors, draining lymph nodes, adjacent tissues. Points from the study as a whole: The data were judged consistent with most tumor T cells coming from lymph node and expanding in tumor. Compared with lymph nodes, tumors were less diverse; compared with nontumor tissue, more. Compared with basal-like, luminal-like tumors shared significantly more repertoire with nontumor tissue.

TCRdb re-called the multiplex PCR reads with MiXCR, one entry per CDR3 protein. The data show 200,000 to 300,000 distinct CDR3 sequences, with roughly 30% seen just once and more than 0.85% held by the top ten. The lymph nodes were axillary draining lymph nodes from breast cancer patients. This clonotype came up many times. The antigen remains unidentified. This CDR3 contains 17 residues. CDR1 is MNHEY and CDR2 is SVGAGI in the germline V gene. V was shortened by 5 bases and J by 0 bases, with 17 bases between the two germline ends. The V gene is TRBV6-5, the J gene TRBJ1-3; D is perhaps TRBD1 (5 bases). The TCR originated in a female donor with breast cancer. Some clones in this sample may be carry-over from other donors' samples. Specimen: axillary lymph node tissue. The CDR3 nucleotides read TGTGCCAGCAGTCGGGACCACCTCTTAATCTCTGGAAACACCATATATTTT. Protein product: CASSRDHLLISGNTIYF.